Sequencing of this TCR beta chain was carried out in a study of cytomegalovirus exposure and HLA in healthy donors. Vbeta (60) and Jbeta (13) primers were used in the PCR. Assay used: immunoSEQ multiplex PCR; TCRdb lists only in-frame clones, some missing. Of some 140,000 clones listed, roughly 70% are singletons. This CDR3 is 14 amino acids long. J was trimmed by 3 bases and V by 9 bases; bases with no gene match: 7. Germline-derived CDR1 and CDR2 are MNHEY and SMNVEV (reference sequence). The receptor was derived from a human donor in good health. The chain combines TRBV27 with TRBJ2-2; TRBD1 matches 7 bases. Sequenced sample: PBMCs. The CDR3 is CASSTGAYTGELFF. The CDR3 coding sequence is TGTGCCAGTTCAACAGGGGCATACACCGGGGAGCTGTTTTTT.